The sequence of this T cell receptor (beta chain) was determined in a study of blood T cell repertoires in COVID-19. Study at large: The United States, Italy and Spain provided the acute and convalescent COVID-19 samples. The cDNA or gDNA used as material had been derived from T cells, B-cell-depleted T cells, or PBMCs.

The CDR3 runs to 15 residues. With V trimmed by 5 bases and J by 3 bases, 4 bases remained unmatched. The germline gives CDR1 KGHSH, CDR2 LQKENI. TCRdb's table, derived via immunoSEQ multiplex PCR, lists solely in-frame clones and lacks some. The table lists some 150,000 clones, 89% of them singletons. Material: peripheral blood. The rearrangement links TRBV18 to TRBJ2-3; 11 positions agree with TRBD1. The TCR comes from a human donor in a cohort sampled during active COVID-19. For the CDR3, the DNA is TGTGCCAGCTCATTGGACAGGGGGCTTACAGATACGCAGTATTTT. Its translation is CASSLDRGLTDTQYF.